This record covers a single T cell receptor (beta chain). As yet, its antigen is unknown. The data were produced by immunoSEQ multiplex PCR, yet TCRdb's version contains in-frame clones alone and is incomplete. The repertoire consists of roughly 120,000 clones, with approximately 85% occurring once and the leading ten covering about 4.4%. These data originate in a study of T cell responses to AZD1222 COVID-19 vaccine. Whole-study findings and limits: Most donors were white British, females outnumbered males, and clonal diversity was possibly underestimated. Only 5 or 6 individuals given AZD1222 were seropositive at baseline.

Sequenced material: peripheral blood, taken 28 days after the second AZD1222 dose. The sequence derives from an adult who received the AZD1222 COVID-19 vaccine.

CDR3 DNA sequence: TGTGCCGGTCGGGGGACGAATCAGCCCCAGCATTTT. It is translated as CAGRGTNQPQHF. The rearrangement links TRBV28 to TRBJ1-5; D is perhaps TRBD1 (5 bases). Germline CDR1 and CDR2: MDHEN and SYDVKM. The CDR3 is 12 amino acids. Trimming pared 11 bases from V and 4 bases from J, leaving 12 bases between.